Given below is one TCR beta chain in context. Its antigen is not yet known. It has no much larger one-base neighbor in the sample; base qualities were not kept. The data stem from a study of blood T cells in healthy people across ages (dated by TCRdb to about 2015). The study in broad terms: In model experiments, template switching captured roughly one uniquely barcoded TCR beta cDNA molecule for every two T cells. The study measured age-related changes in TCR beta repertoire diversity using deep sequencing normalized with unique cDNA molecular identifiers. The donors were split into four age groups: young (average around 15 years), middle-aged (39), aged (62) and long-lived (roughly 77). The study analyzed two additional independent replicas of 1 million unique cDNA reads from the same blood draw for two donors, one aged 18 to 30 and one aged 80 or older. Study-level results and caveats: The CMV infection status of donors was not known, potentially confounding age-related changes in expanded clonotypes. As age increased, observed TCR beta diversity per million T cells dropped in a roughly linear way, and a significant reduction was already evident by age 40. Estimates of total diversity from one million sequenced T cells were regarded as lower bounds and underestimates. Conclusive comparison of naive and antigen-experienced compartments was prevented by the profiling of bulk unsorted PBMCs. Compared with the aged group, more naive CD4+ T cells, fewer expanded clones and increased TCR diversity were shown by the long-lived group, suggesting age selection. Observed TCR beta diversity correlated strongly with the percentage of naive T cells measured by flow cytometry.

The approximately 40 donors, aged about 6 to 90 years, were systemically healthy Caucasian individuals from Russia. Each donor gave about 9.2 milliliters of peripheral blood, drawn into EDTA-treated Vacutainer tubes. Ficoll-Paque density-gradient centrifugation was used to isolate PBMCs, with at least 6.5 million per sample. Total RNA, at least 5 micrograms per sample, was extracted from PBMCs with Trizol reagent. The percentages of naive CD45RAhigh/CD27high T cells were determined by flow cytometry on a PBMC aliquot from every donor. Library preparation used 5' RACE. The run used an Illumina HiSeq 2500. A second roughly 6 to 12 cycle PCR used a sample-barcoded 5' primer and a J-beta primer mix. A unique molecular identifier was introduced onto each TCR beta cDNA molecule by a template-switch 5' adaptor carrying 12 random nucleotides. Each sample yielded at least 2.5 million CDR3-containing paired-end reads. First-strand cDNA synthesis was performed from all RNA using the Mint cDNA synthesis kit, with priming by a TRBC-specific oligonucleotide. After uracil-DNA glycosylase treatment, a first 18-cycle PCR used universal primers M1SS and BC2_uni_R on all cDNA. Turning to the authors' computational methods: For normalization, 1 million high-quality reads were randomly selected from each sample, with every read carrying a distinct molecular identifier. Instead of being binned into consensus sequences, reads with shared molecular identifiers were discarded. MiTCR, with a Q25 quality threshold and the strictest error-elimination algorithm, was used for CDR3 identification, clonotype clustering and error correction. A nonparametric unseen species model with Euler transformation was used to estimate lower-bound total TCR beta diversity. The public reads were quality trimmed at Q25 with fastp and then assembled into clones with MiXCR by TCRdb, keeping productive beta chains. Rows are combined by CDR3 protein, so each entry shows the most common genes and DNA. Here the V and J calls rest on TCRdb's processing, not on the authors' analysis. This sample gives over 750,000 distinct CDR3 sequences in total; 25% of them show up just once. The top ten constitute 9% to 9.5% of the sample.

Taken from the germline V gene, the CDR1 and CDR2 loops are MNHNS and SASEGT. The CDR3 holds 15 amino acids from the cysteine to the phenylalanine. The sequence is cut down to CDR3 DNA, 45 bases in frame from base 1. Trimming takes 4 bases off V and 2 bases off J; junction bases not matched to a gene: 2. The sample was also reused in another study, on T cells of mothers and their children. The second study reports: Donors were nine systemically healthy Caucasian individuals: three mothers and their six children. cDNA synthesis used all of the extracted RNA, with approximately 1.6 ug of RNA in each 15 ul reaction. In the second PCR, the M1S primer added sample barcodes and 2-4 random nucleotides. Over 8.5 million TCR beta CDR3 reads came from each mother, compared with around 3 million reads from each child. In both related and unrelated pairs, thymic selection shapes the output of TCR recombination in a similar way, with inherited differences having only a minor effect. Normalized repertoire overlap in related mother-child pairs was always slightly higher than in unrelated mother-child pairs, but the difference was never significant. No persistent microchimeric T cell clones were found, with a detection sensitivity of roughly 99 clones per million clonotypes. Deep NGS was used in the study to compare the TCR beta repertoires of mothers and children and to look for features that separate related mother-child pairs from unrelated individuals. The mean age was about 37 +/- 4 years for the mothers and approximately 11 +/- 4 years for the children. After adapters were ligated using NEBNext reagents, the libraries underwent 100+100 nt paired-end sequencing on an Illumina HiSeq 2000. To prevent cross-contamination, the mother and child libraries were prepared one month apart and sequenced in separate runs. Between roughly 450,000 and 2,000,000 distinct TCR beta clonotypes were identified per donor. Naive TCR beta clonotypes were estimated from low-frequency clonotypes matched to each donor's FACS-determined naive share, without sorting.

The sequenced sample consisted of blood. The TCR sequence derives from a boy younger than 18 in good health. The chain links TRBV6-1 with TRBJ2-1; TRBD2 matches 10 bases in the middle. The CDR3 reads CASSVTSGPYNEQFF. The DNA is TGTGCCAGCAGTGTGACTAGCGGGCCCTACAATGAGCAGTTCTTC.